This entry lists 27 T cell receptor beta chains sequenced from one sample in a study of cytomegalovirus exposure and HLA in healthy donors. Researchers ran the PCR with 60 Vbeta and 13 Jbeta primers. TCRdb's copy holds only in-frame clones and misses some; the assay was immunoSEQ multiplex PCR. The table records fewer than 120,000 clones, roughly three quarters of them present only once. The source material was PBMCs. The receptors come from a man aged 25-45 years in good health and CMV-seropositive.

This rearrangement joins TRBV19 to TRBJ2-7; D gene unclear. Germline CDR1 reads LNHDA; CDR2 reads SQIVND (reference sequence). The V and J ends lost 5 bases and 5 bases respectively, with 10 bases between them. This CDR3 is built from 12 residues. The CDR3 reads CASSARVDEQYF. DNA for the CDR3: TGTGCCAGTAGTGCACGGGTTGACGAGCAGTACTTC.

This chain links TRBV15 with TRBJ2-2, with a possible D match to TRBD1 (6 bases). The germline gives CDR1 LNHNV, CDR2 YYDKDF (reference sequence). V gave up 5 bases and J gave up 2 bases, with 18 bases separating them. This CDR3 has 17 residues. The CDR3 protein is CATSPRGQTINTGELFF. The CDR3 DNA is TGTGCCACCAGCCCCAGGGGACAAACGATCAACACCGGGGAGCTGTTTTTT.

This chain connects TRBV7-2 to TRBJ1-5; D unclear. The CDR3 contains 13 residues. Germline values: CDR1 SGHTA, CDR2 FQGNSA. V was trimmed by 1 base and J by 7 bases, leaving 8 bases between them. The CDR3 nucleotides are TGTGCCAGCAGCTTAGATAATGGCCAGCCCCAGCATTTT. It specifies CASSLDNGQPQHF.

V and J are TRBV7-2 and TRBJ1-4, with unresolved D. CDR1 is SGHTA and CDR2 is FQGNSA in the germline V gene. Between the trimmed V and J ends, which lost 6 bases and 2 bases, there was a span of 10 bases. This CDR3 is built from 14 residues. For the CDR3, the DNA is TGTGCCAGCAGAGGGAGGAGGACTAATGAAAAACTGTTTTTT. Amino acid sequence: CASRGRRTNEKLFF. The full variable domain, with the rest looked up from reference TRBV7-2 and TRBJ1-4, is GAGVSQSPSNKVTEKGKDVELRCDPISGHTALYWYRQSLGQGLEFLIYFQGNSAPDKSGLPSDRFSAERTGGSVSTLTIQRTQQEDSAVYLCASRGRRTNEKLFFGSGTQLSVL.

This clone occurred once. The chain is built from TRBV25-1 and TRBJ1-1; D is possibly TRBD1 (5 bases). Trimming stripped 1 base from V and 1 base from J, with 10 bases between. The CDR3 consists of 15 residues. From germline, CDR1 is MGHDK and CDR2 SYGVNS. The CDR3 bases are TGTGCCAGCAGTGAATCGTTAGGGGCGAACACTGAAGCTTTCTTT. Protein: CASSESLGANTEAFF.

The genes are TRBV6-4 and TRBJ1-2; D ambiguous. Trimming removed 2 bases at V and 5 bases at J, with 15 bases between. The CDR3 sequence is 15 residues long. The germline V gene has CDR1 MRHNA and CDR2 SNTAGT. In DNA form, the CDR3 reads TGTGCCAGCAGTGACCCGACGGGCGGGGAGTATGGCTACACCTTC. Translating it yields CASSDPTGGEYGYTF.

The V gene is TRBV4-1, the J gene TRBJ1-3; D is unresolved. The germline CDR1 and CDR2 sequences are MGHRA and YSYEKL. The ends were cut back, 0 bases at V and 6 bases at J, with 3 bases in the middle. The CDR3 covers 12 residues. CDR3 amino acids: CASSQDQNTIYF. The CDR3, as DNA: TGCGCCAGCAGCCAAGATCAAAACACCATATATTTT.

V is TRBV10-2 and J is TRBJ2-7, with 7 bases aligning to TRBD1. V gave up 7 bases and J gave up 4 bases; unmatched junction bases: 13. The germline V gene encodes CDR1 WSHSY and CDR2 SAAADI. The CDR3 contains 15 residues. The CDR3, as DNA: TGCGCCAGCACCAAAACAGGGGTGGCCCTTTACGAGCAGTACTTC. It is translated as CASTKTGVALYEQYF.

Worth noting for this clone: A far more abundant clone sits one base away, making this likely a read error. The chain links TRBV10-3 to TRBJ1-1; D unresolved. Trimming removed 10 bases at V and 3 bases at J, with 6 bases between. Germline CDR1 ENHRY, CDR2 SYGVKD. The CDR3 extends over 10 amino acids. DNA of the CDR3: TGTGCCAGCGGGGACACTGAAGCTTTCTTT. Residues: CASGDTEAFF.

The chain uses TRBV5-4 and TRBJ2-5; 14 nucleotides line up with TRBD2. Germline trimming cut 4 bases from V and 4 bases from J; bases unmatched to any gene: 3. The CDR3 consists of 15 residues. CDR1 is SGHNT, CDR2 YYREEE, per germline (reference sequence). This CDR3 is CASSLTSGGAETQYF. The DNA for the CDR3 is TGTGCCAGCAGCCTGACTAGCGGGGGGGCAGAGACCCAGTACTTC. The variable domain in full, with the rest retrieved from reference TRBV5-4 and TRBJ2-5, is ETGVTQSPTHLIKTRGQQVTLRCSSQSGHNTVSWYQQALGQGPQFIFQYYREEENGRGNFPPRFSGLQFPNYSSELNVNALELDDSALYLCASSLTSGGAETQYFGPGTRLLVL.

The rearrangement links TRBV5-4 to TRBJ2-3; D not certain. The CDR3 spans 11 residues. V was clipped by 3 bases and J by 3 bases, with 2 bases between them. Looked up from germline, CDR1 is SGHNT and CDR2 is YYREEE (reference sequence). The CDR3 loop reads CASSSTDTQYF. The CDR3 nucleotides read TGTGCCAGCAGCTCAACAGATACGCAGTATTTT.

The chain carries TRBV4-3 and TRBJ2-5; 10 bases fit TRBD2. This CDR3 is built from 16 residues. Germline lookup yields CDR1 LGHNA and CDR2 YSLEER. The V and J ends lost 0 bases and 3 bases, in that order; junction bases with no gene match: 4. Here the CDR3 reads CASSQDRLAGEETQYF. DNA of the CDR3: TGCGCCAGCAGCCAAGATCGTCTAGCGGGGGAAGAGACCCAGTACTTC.

The CDR3 loop reads CASSVAPAGANTEAFF. CDR3 DNA sequence: TGTGCCAGCAGCGTAGCTCCGGCAGGGGCGAACACTGAAGCTTTCTTT. The chain recombines TRBV9 with TRBJ1-1; D is perhaps TRBD1 (6 bases). Germline lookup yields CDR1 SGDLS and CDR2 YYNGEE. V was trimmed by 0 bases and J by 1 base, leaving 13 bases between them. The CDR3 is 16 amino acids.

The chain combines TRBV11-2 with TRBJ1-5; possibly TRBD1 for D (5 bases). The CDR3 loop spans 14 amino acids. V was trimmed by 3 bases and J by 2 bases, leaving 8 bases between them. Germline values: CDR1 SGHAT, CDR2 FQNNGV. The CDR3 nucleotides read TGTGCCAGCAGCTTGACAGTAGGCAATCAGCCCCAGCATTTT. Protein sequence: CASSLTVGNQPQHF. Using reference TRBV11-2 and TRBJ1-5 for the parts outside the CDR3, the full variable domain is EAGVAQSPRYKIIEKRQSVAFWCNPISGHATLYWYQQILGQGPKLLIQFQNNGVVDDSQLPKDRFSAERLKGVDSTLKIQPAKLEDSAVYLCASSLTVGNQPQHFGDGTRLSIL.

The chain uses TRBV2 and TRBJ1-4; D uncertain. The CDR3 runs to 14 residues. Trimming took 6 bases from V and 3 from J, leaving 11 bases between them. Germline V gives CDR1 SNHLY, CDR2 FYNNEI. CDR3 sequence reads: CASRGREANEKLFF. The CDR3 region has the DNA TGTGCCAGCAGGGGGAGGGAGGCTAATGAAAAACTGTTTTTT. The full variable domain, with the rest looked up from reference TRBV2 and TRBJ1-4, is EPEVTQTPSHQVTQMGQEVILRCVPISNHLYFYWYRQILGQKVEFLVSFYNNEISEKSEIFDDQFSVERPDGSNFTLKIRSTKLEDSAMYFCASRGREANEKLFFGSGTQLSVL.

V usage is TRBV19 and J usage is TRBJ1-2; the D is unclear. The V end lost 1 base, the J end lost 4 bases, and 10 bases lay between the germline ends. Germline V gene data show CDR1 as LNHDA and CDR2 as SQIVND (reference sequence). The length of the CDR3 is 14 residues. CDR3 sequence (DNA): TGTGCCAGTAGTATAGGACTGGATAGCTATGGCTACACCTTC. Translating gives CASSIGLDSYGYTF.

This rearrangement joins TRBV5-4 to TRBJ2-3, with D perhaps matching TRBD1 (5 bases). This CDR3 is 16 amino acids long. The germline V gene has CDR1 SGHNT and CDR2 YYREEE (reference sequence). Trimming took 3 bases from V and 4 from J, leaving 18 bases between them. CDR3 in DNA: TGTGCCAGCAGCTCCATACCGTACAGGATTGCAGATACGCAGTATTTT. As protein: CASSSIPYRIADTQYF.

The chain employs TRBV11-2 and TRBJ2-3; weak D call: TRBD2 (6 bases). Germline CDR1 and CDR2: SGHAT and FQNNGV. CDR3 length: 15 amino acids. V lost 1 base and J 1 base, leaving 9 bases between the germline ends. The chain's CDR3 is CASSLGASGTDTQYF. As DNA, the CDR3 is TGTGCCAGCAGCTTAGGCGCTAGCGGCACAGATACGCAGTATTTT.

The chain uses TRBV2 and TRBJ2-5; 7 bases line up with TRBD2. V dropped 0 bases and J dropped 5; count of bases not matched to a gene: 3. The CDR3 contains 14 residues. The germline CDR1 and CDR2 sequences are SNHLY and FYNNEI. CDR3 region: CASSEAPGRETQYF. The CDR3 bases are TGTGCCAGCAGTGAAGCGCCCGGGAGGGAGACCCAGTACTTC. Looking up the rest from reference TRBV2 and TRBJ2-5 gives the full variable domain: EPEVTQTPSHQVTQMGQEVILRCVPISNHLYFYWYRQILGQKVEFLVSFYNNEISEKSEIFDDQFSVERPDGSNFTLKIRSTKLEDSAMYFCASSEAPGRETQYFGPGTRLLVL.

This clone has just a few counts. The chain uses TRBV5-4 and TRBJ1-1; D is unresolved. The V end was cut by 4 bases, the J end by 2 bases, with 12 bases between. Per the germline V gene, CDR1 is SGHNT and CDR2 is YYREEE (reference sequence). The CDR3 totals 14 residues. CDR3 amino acids: CASSVDLRNTEAFF. As DNA, the CDR3 is TGTGCCAGCAGCGTGGACCTGAGAAACACTGAAGCTTTCTTT.

The chain combines TRBV2 with TRBJ2-7; TRBD1 agrees at 9 bases. The ends lost 9 bases at V and 4 bases at J; junction bases unmatched: 7. Per the germline V gene, CDR1 is SNHLY and CDR2 is FYNNEI. The CDR3 has 13 residues. The CDR3 bases are TGTGCCAGTGACGGGACAGGGTTTTACGAGCAGTACTTC. Translated: CASDGTGFYEQYF.

This clone was seen only a few times. J is TRBJ1-1 and V is TRBV4-2; D is perhaps TRBD1 (5 bases). Germline V CDR1 and CDR2: LGHNA, YNFKEQ. This CDR3 comprises 15 residues. V lost 1 base, J lost 4 bases, and 13 bases lay in between. The CDR3 loop is CASSQGAGKSTEAFF. CDR3 sequence (DNA): TGTGCCAGCAGCCAAGGGGCAGGGAAAAGCACTGAAGCTTTCTTT.

This sequence joins TRBV2 and TRBJ1-1; TRBD1 might be the D (6 bases). The germline gives CDR1 SNHLY, CDR2 FYNNEI. Deletions cut 10 bases from V and 3 bases from J, with 12 bases between. The CDR3 sequence is 12 residues long. CDR3 bases: TGTGCCATCACAGGGAAGGACACTGAAGCTTTCTTT. It yields the protein CAITGKDTEAFF.

V usage is TRBV7-2 and J usage is TRBJ2-1, with D possibly TRBD2 on 7 matching bases. The CDR3 contains 19 residues. The germline V and J ends were trimmed by 0 bases and 3 bases, with 21 bases remaining between them. Germline lookup yields CDR1 SGHTA and CDR2 FQGNSA. The CDR3 reads CASSLAGGPSVAFYNEQFF. The CDR3 DNA follows: TGTGCCAGCAGCTTAGCGGGGGGGCCGTCCGTAGCTTTCTACAATGAGCAGTTCTTC.

The CDR3, as DNA: TGTGCCAGCAGTTACATCAGGGGAGGGGCAAACTATGGCTACACCTTC. Translated: CASSYIRGGANYGYTF. The chain links TRBV6-5 to TRBJ1-2; TRBD1 might be the D (6 bases). The CDR3 consists of 16 residues. V gave up 2 bases and J gave up 2 bases, with 15 bases separating them. Germline lookup yields CDR1 MNHEY and CDR2 SVGAGI.

CDR3 amino acids: CASSTLGSASGVETQYF. The CDR3 region has the DNA TGCGCCAGCAGCACCCTAGGGTCGGCTAGCGGGGTAGAGACCCAGTACTTC. This rearrangement joins TRBV5-1 to TRBJ2-5, with 9 positions matching TRBD2. Germline CDR1 SGHRS, CDR2 YFSETQ. CDR3 length: 17 amino acids. V trimming: 4 bases; J trimming: 4 bases; junction bases outside the gene matches: 14.

V and J are TRBV5-1 and TRBJ1-2, with 9 bases fitting TRBD1. Germline CDR1 and CDR2: SGHRS and YFSETQ. The CDR3 has 14 amino acids. J lost 6 bases, V lost 4 bases, and 7 bases had no gene match. CDR3 loop: CASSVSWTGDGYTF. The CDR3 coding sequence is TGCGCCAGCAGCGTTTCCTGGACAGGGGATGGCTACACCTTC.